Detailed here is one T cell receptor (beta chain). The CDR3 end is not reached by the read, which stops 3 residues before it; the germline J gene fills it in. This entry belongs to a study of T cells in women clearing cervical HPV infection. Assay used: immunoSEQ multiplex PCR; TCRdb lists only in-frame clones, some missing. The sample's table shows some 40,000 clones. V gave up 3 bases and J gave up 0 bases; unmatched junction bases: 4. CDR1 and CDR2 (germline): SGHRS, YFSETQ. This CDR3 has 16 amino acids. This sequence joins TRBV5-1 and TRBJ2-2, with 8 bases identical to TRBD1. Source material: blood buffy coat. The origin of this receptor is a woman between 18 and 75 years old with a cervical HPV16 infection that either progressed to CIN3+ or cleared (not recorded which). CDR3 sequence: CASSSRGQANTGELFF. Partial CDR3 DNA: TGCGCCAGCAGCTCCCGGGGACAGGCGAACACCGGGGAG.